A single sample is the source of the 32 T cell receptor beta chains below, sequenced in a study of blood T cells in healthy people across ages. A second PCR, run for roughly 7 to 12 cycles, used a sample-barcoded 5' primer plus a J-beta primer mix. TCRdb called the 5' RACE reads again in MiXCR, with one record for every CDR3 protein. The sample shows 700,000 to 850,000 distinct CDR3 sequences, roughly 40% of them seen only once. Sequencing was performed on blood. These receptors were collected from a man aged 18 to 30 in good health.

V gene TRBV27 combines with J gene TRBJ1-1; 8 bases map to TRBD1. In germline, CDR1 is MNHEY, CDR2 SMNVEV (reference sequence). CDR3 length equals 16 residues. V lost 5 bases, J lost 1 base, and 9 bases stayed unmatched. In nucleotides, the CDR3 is TGTGCCAGCAGTCCAAACCCGACAGGGGCGAACACTGAAGCTTTCTTT. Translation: CASSPNPTGANTEAFF.

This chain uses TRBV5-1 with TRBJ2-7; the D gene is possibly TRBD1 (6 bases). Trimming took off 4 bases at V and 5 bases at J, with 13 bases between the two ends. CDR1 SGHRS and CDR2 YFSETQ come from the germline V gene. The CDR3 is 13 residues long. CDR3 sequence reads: CASSPGTLDEQYF. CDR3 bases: TGCGCCAGCAGCCCCGGGACACTCGACGAGCAGTACTTC.

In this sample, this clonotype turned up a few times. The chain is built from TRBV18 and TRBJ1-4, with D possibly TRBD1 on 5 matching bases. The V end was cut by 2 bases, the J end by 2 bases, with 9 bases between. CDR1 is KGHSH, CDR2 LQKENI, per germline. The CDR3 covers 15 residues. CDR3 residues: CASSPSGPTNEKLFF. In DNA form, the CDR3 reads TGTGCCAGCTCACCATCAGGGCCTACTAATGAAAAACTGTTTTTT.

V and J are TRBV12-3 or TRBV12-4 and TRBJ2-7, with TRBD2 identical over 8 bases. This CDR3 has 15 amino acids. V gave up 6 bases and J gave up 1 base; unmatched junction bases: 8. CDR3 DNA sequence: TGTGCCAGCAGCAGCGGGGGAGGGGAGTCCTACGAGCAGTACTTC. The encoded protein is CASSSGGGESYEQYF.

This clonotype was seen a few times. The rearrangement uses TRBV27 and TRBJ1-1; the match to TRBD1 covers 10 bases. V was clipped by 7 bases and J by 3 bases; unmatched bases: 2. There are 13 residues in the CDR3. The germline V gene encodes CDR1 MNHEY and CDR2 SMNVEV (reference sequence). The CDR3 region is CASTGQGDTEAFF. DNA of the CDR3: TGTGCCAGCACCGGACAGGGGGACACTGAAGCTTTCTTT.

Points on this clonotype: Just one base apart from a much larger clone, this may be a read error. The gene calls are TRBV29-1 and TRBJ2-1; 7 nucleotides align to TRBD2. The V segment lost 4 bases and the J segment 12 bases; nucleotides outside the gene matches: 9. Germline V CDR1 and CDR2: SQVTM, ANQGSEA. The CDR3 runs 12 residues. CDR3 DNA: TGCAGCGTTGCCAGGGAGGGCGATGGGCAGTTCTTC. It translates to CSVAREGDGQFF.

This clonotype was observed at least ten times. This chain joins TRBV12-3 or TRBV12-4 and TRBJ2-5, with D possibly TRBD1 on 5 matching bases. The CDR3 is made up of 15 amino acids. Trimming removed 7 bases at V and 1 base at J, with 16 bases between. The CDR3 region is CASTLRGLRQETQYF. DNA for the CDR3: TGTGCCAGCACCCTTAGGGGTCTACGCCAAGAGACCCAGTACTTC.

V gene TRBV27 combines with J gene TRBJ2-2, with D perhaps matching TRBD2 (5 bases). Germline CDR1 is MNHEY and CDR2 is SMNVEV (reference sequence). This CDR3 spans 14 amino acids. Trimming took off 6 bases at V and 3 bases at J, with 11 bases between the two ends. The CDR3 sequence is CASSLGVYTGELFF. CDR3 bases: TGTGCCAGCAGCCTCGGGGTATACACCGGGGAGCTGTTTTTT.

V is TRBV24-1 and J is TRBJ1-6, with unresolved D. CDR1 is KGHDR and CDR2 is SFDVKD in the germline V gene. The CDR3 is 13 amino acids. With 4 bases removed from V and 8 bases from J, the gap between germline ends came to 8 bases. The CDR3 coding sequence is TGTGCCACCAGTGACCGCGGTGATTCACCCCTCCACTTT. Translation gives CATSDRGDSPLHF.

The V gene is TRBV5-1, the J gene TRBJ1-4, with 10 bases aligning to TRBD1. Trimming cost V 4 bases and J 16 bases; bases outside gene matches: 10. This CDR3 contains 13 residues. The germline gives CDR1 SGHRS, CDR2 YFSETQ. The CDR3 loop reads CASSTGQGDIPFF. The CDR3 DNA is TGCGCCAGCAGCACCGGACAGGGGGATATACCGTTTTTT.

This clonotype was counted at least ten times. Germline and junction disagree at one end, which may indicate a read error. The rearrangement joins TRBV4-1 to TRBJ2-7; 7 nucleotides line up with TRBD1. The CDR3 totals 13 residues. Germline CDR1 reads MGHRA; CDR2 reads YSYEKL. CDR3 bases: TGTGCCAGCAGTCATCGACAGGGTTACGAGCAGTACTTC. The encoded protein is CASSHRQGYEQYF.

CDR3 loop: CASSPGVAGSTDTQYF. The CDR3, as DNA: TGCGCCAGCAGCCCTGGGGTGGCAGGGAGCACAGATACGCAGTATTTT. The chain employs TRBV5-1 and TRBJ2-3; a possible D gene is TRBD1 (5 bases). V lost 4 bases to trimming and J lost 0 bases, with 15 bases between them. In germline, CDR1 is SGHRS, CDR2 YFSETQ. The CDR3 totals 16 residues.

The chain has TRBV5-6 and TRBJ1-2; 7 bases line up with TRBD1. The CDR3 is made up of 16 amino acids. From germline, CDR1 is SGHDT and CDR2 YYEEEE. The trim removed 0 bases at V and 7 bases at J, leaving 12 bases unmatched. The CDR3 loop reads CASSLVGQAEAGGYTF. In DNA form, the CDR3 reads TGTGCCAGCAGCTTGGTAGGACAGGCCGAGGCGGGTGGCTACACCTTC.

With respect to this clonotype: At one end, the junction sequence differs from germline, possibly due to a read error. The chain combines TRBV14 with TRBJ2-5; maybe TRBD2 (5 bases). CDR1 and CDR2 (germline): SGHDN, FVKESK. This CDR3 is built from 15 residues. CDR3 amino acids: CTSSYLGLGEETQYF. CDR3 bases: TGTACCAGCAGCTACCTCGGACTTGGGGAGGAGACCCAGTACTTC.

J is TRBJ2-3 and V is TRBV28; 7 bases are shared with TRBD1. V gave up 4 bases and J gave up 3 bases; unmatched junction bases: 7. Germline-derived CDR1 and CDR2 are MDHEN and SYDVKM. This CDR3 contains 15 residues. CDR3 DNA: TGTGCCAGCAGTTCCGACAGGGTTGGTACAGATACGCAGTATTTT. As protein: CASSSDRVGTDTQYF.

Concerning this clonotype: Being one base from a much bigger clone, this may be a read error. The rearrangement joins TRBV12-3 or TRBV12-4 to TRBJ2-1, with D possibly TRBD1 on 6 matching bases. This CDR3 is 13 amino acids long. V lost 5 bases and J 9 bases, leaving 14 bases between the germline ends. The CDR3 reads CASSTNRAGEQFF. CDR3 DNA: TGTGCCAGCAGTACAAACAGGGCTGGTGAGCAGTTCTTC.

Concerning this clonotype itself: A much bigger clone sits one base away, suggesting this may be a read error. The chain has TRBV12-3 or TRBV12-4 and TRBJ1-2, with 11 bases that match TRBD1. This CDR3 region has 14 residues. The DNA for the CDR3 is TGTGCCAGCAGCCCGCGGACAGGGGGCAATGGCTGCACCTTC. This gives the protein CASSPRTGGNGCTF.

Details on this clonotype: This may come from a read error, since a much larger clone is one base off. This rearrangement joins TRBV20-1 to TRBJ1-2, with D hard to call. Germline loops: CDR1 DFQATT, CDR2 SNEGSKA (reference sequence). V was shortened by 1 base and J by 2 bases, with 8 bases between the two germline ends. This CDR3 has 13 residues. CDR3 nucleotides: TGCAGTGCTAGAGCGGGATCCAACTATGGCTACACCTTC. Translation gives CSARAGSNYGYTF.

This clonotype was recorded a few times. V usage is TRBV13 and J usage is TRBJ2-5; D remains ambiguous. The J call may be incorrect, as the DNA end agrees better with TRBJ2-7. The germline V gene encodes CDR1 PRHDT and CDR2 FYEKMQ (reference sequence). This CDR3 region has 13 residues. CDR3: CASSLVGAYEQYF. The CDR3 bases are TGTGCCAGCAGCTTAGTCGGAGCCTACGAGCAGTACTTC.

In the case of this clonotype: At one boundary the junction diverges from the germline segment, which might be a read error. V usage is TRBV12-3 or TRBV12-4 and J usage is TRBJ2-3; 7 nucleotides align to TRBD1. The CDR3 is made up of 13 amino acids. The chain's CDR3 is CASSGDRTDAQYF. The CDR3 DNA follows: TGTGCCAGCAGCGGGGACAGAACAGATGCGCAGTATTTT.

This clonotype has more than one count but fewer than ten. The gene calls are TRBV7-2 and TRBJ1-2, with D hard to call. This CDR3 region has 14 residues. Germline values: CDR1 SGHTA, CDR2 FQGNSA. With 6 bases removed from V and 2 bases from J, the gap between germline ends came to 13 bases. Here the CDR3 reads CASRLGGSNYGYTF. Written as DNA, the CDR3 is TGTGCCAGCAGGCTAGGTGGGTCCAACTATGGCTACACCTTC.

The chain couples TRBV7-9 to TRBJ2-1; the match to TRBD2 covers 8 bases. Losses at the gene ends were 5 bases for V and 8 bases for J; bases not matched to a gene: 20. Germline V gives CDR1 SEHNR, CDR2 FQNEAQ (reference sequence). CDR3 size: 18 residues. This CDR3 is CASSAGYLSGGLGDEQFF. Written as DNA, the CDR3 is TGTGCCAGCAGCGCAGGCTACTTAAGCGGGGGACTCGGGGATGAGCAGTTCTTC.

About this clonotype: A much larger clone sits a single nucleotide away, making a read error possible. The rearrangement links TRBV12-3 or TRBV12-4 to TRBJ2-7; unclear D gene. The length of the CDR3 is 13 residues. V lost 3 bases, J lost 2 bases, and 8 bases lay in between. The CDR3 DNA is TGTGCCAGCAGTTTGGGTATCCCCTACGAGCAGTACTTC. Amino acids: CASSLGIPYEQYF.

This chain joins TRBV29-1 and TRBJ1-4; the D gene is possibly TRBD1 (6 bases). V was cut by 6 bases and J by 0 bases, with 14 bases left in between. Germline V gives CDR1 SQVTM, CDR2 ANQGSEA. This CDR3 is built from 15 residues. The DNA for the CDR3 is TGCAGCGTCGCGCTACAGGGCGCAACTAATGAAAAACTGTTTTTT. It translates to CSVALQGATNEKLFF.

CDR3 residues: CASSVRMDEQYF. In DNA, the CDR3 is TGTGCCAGCAGCGTCCGAATGGATGAGCAGTACTTC. The chain links TRBV12-3 or TRBV12-4 to TRBJ2-4; D not resolved. The CDR3 length is 12 residues. The V gene lost 6 bases and the J gene lost 13 bases, with 16 bases spanning the gap.

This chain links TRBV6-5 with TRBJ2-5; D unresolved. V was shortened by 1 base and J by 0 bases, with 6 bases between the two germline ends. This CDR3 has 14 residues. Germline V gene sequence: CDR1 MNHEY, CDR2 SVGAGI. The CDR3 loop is CASSYWSNQETQYF. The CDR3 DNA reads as TGTGCCAGCAGTTACTGGAGTAACCAAGAGACCCAGTACTTC.

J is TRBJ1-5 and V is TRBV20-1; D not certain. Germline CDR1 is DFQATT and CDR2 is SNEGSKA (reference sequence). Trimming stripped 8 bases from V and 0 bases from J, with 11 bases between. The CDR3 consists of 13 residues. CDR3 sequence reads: CSPWRYSNQPQHF. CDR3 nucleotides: TGCAGTCCTTGGCGATATAGCAATCAGCCCCAGCATTTT.

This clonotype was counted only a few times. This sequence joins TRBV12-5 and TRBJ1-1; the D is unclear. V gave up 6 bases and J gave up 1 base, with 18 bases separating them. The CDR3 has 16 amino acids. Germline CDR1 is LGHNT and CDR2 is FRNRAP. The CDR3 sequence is CASGNFTWDWNTEAFF. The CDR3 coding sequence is TGTGCTAGTGGCAACTTCACTTGGGATTGGAACACTGAAGCTTTCTTT.

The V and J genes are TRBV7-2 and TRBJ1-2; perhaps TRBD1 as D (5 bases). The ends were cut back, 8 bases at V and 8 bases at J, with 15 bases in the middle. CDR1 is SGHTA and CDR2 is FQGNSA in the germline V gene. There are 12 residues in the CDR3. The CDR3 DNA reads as TGTGCCAGCCGGGGCGCAGGGTACGGCTACACCTTC. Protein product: CASRGAGYGYTF.

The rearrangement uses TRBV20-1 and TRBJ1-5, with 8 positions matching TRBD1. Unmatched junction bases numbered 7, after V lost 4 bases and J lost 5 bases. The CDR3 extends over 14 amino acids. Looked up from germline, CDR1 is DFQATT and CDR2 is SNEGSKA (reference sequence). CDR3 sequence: CSAKDRATYQPQHF. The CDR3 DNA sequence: TGCAGTGCTAAGGACAGGGCGACGTATCAGCCCCAGCATTTT.

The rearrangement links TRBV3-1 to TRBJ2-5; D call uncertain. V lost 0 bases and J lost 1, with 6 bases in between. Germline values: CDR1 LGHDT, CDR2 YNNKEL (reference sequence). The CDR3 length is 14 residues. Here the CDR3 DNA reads TGTGCCAGCAGCCAAGACCGGACCCAAGAGACCCAGTACTTC. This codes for CASSQDRTQETQYF.

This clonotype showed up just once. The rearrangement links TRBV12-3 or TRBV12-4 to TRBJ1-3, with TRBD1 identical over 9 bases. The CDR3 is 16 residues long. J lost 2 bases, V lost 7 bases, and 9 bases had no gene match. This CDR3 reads CASTQSTGGAGNTIYF. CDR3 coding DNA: TGTGCCAGCACCCAGTCCACAGGGGGCGCTGGAAACACCATATATTTT.